This T cell receptor beta chain was captured in a study of cytomegalovirus exposure and HLA in healthy donors. Study-wide context: Within the Caucasian-associated ancestry cluster were around four fifths of the roughly 400 genotyped donors.

Among the donors, all were healthy bone marrow donors. Trimming at V came to 7 bases and at J to 0 bases, leaving 5 bases not matched to a gene. From germline, CDR1 is LNHDA and CDR2 SQIVND (reference sequence). The CDR3 runs to 15 residues. In the PCR, 60 Vbeta and 13 Jbeta primers were used. Per the original data handling: Around 11 million of about 80 million unique TCR beta chains were shared, per a later count. TCRdb's table, derived via immunoSEQ multiplex PCR, lists solely in-frame clones and lacks some. V and J calls and clone size come straight from that table; D and trimming were deduced from the DNA. The table lists 100,000 to 150,000 clones, around 76% of them singletons.

The sequence was collected from a woman in her sixties in good health and CMV-seropositive. V usage is TRBV19 and J usage is TRBJ2-5; TRBD2 matches at 10 bases. Material for sequencing was PBMCs. CDR3 amino acids: CASNQRGGYQETQYF. CDR3 coding DNA: TGTGCCAGTAATCAGCGGGGGGGGTACCAAGAGACCCAGTACTTC.